The 25 T cell receptor beta chains presented below share a single source sample, sequenced in a study of cytomegalovirus exposure and HLA in healthy donors. Method: immunoSEQ multiplex PCR; TCRdb's copy keeps in-frame clones and lacks some. The sample includes roughly 120,000 clones, 88% of them seen just once. Source material: PBMCs. These receptor sequences come from a woman between 18 and 29 years old in good health and CMV-seronegative.

The genes are TRBV30 and TRBJ2-5; tentative D call: TRBD1 (6 bases). CDR3 size: 12 residues. The germline V gene encodes CDR1 GTSNPN and CDR2 SVGIG (reference sequence). Trimming took 0 bases from V and 4 from J, leaving 6 bases between them. The CDR3 is CAWSVGGETQYF. In nucleotides, the CDR3 is TGTGCCTGGAGTGTAGGGGGAGAGACCCAGTACTTC.

V gene TRBV7-3 combines with J gene TRBJ2-1, with D tentatively TRBD2 (6 bases). The CDR3 length is 17 residues. Germline CDR1 and CDR2: SGHTA and FQGTGA. Trimming pared 2 bases from V and 2 bases from J, leaving 16 bases between. CDR3 loop: CASSLFGGTRAYNEQFF. The DNA for the CDR3 is TGTGCCAGCAGCTTATTCGGCGGGACCAGGGCCTACAATGAGCAGTTCTTC.

In this sample, this clone turned up once. The V gene is TRBV29-1, the J gene TRBJ1-2; 7 bases are shared with TRBD1. The CDR3 is 14 residues long. CDR1 SQVTM and CDR2 ANQGSEA come from the germline V gene. V lost 1 base to trimming and J lost 4 bases; unmatched junction nucleotides: 6. The chain's CDR3 is CSVEGRGQSYGYTF. CDR3 coding DNA: TGCAGCGTTGAAGGCCGGGGACAGTCCTATGGCTACACCTTC.

This chain uses TRBV29-1 with TRBJ2-7, with 7 bases aligning to TRBD1. The CDR3 totals 13 residues. CDR1 and CDR2 from the germline V gene are SQVTM and ANQGSEA. The J segment lost 2 bases and the V segment lost 6 bases, leaving 7 bases of the junction unmatched. This chain's CDR3 is CSVIPGQTYEQYF. Written as DNA, the CDR3 is TGCAGCGTAATCCCGGGACAGACCTACGAGCAGTACTTC.

The chain joins TRBV18 to TRBJ1-5, with D possibly matching TRBD1 (6 bases). Germline values: CDR1 KGHSH, CDR2 LQKENI. V dropped 3 bases and J dropped 2 bases, with 17 bases sitting between them. The CDR3 spans 17 residues. The chain's CDR3 is CASSPRKSGDGNQPQHF. CDR3 nucleotides: TGTGCCAGCTCACCTAGAAAGTCAGGGGATGGCAATCAGCCCCAGCATTTT.

The chain recombines TRBV6-1 with TRBJ1-5; D is unclear. The germline V gene encodes CDR1 MNHNS and CDR2 SASEGT. CDR3 length: 14 residues. V lost 5 bases to trimming and J lost 6 bases, with 14 bases between them. This CDR3 is CASSLKGEGQPQHF. The CDR3 DNA reads as TGTGCCAGCAGTCTTAAGGGAGAAGGTCAGCCCCAGCATTTT.

The CDR3 sequence: CSVVTSGYNEQFF. In nucleotides, the CDR3 is TGCAGCGTTGTTACTAGCGGGTACAATGAGCAGTTCTTC. This chain joins TRBV29-1 and TRBJ2-1; 9 bases are a match to TRBD2. With V trimmed by 4 bases and J by 4 bases, 2 bases remained unmatched. Germline CDR1 and CDR2: SQVTM and ANQGSEA. This CDR3 has 13 amino acids.

V is TRBV27 and J is TRBJ2-5, with 7 bases aligning to TRBD2. The J segment lost 1 base and the V segment lost 6 bases, leaving 8 bases of the junction unmatched. The germline gives CDR1 MNHEY, CDR2 SMNVEV (reference sequence). The CDR3 totals 15 residues. The CDR3 coding sequence is TGTGCCAGCAGGTCTGGCGGGGGTTTCCAAGAGACCCAGTACTTC. It yields the protein CASRSGGGFQETQYF.

In this sample, this clone turned up once. The gene calls are TRBV6-5 and TRBJ2-7, with 11 bases identical to TRBD2. The V segment lost 2 bases and the J segment 3 bases; nucleotides outside the gene matches: 0. This CDR3 is built from 14 residues. Germline V gene lookup returns CDR1 MNHEY and CDR2 SVGAGI. The CDR3 protein is CASSYGTSGYEQYF. CDR3 DNA sequence: TGTGCCAGCAGTTACGGGACTAGCGGCTACGAGCAGTACTTC.

V gene TRBV11-2 combines with J gene TRBJ2-1, with 9 bases that match TRBD2. CDR3 length equals 15 residues. V dropped 6 bases and J dropped 6; count of bases not matched to a gene: 9. Germline loops: CDR1 SGHAT, CDR2 FQNNGV. This CDR3 is CASREAGGRLNEQFF. CDR3 coding DNA: TGTGCCAGCAGGGAAGCGGGGGGACGGCTCAATGAGCAGTTCTTC.

The V and J genes are TRBV9 and TRBJ2-5; the match to TRBD2 covers 8 bases. Germline-derived CDR1 and CDR2 are SGDLS and YYNGEE. The CDR3 runs 14 residues. After removal of 3 bases from V and 4 bases from J, the junction contained 5 bases not matched to a gene. Here the CDR3 reads CASSGGLAGETQYF. The DNA of the CDR3 is TGTGCCAGCAGCGGTGGACTAGCCGGAGAGACCCAGTACTTC.

The genes are TRBV6-5 and TRBJ2-1; D uncertain. The CDR3 length is 14 residues. The germline V gene encodes CDR1 MNHEY and CDR2 SVGAGI. Trimming took off 9 bases at V and 7 bases at J, with 19 bases between the two ends. In DNA, the CDR3 is TGTGCCAGTCGTGACTCCTCGCATGATAATGAGCAGTTCTTC. This translates into CASRDSSHDNEQFF.

V gene TRBV2 combines with J gene TRBJ2-1, with a possible D match to TRBD1 (7 bases). Per germline, CDR1 SNHLY and CDR2 FYNNEI. The CDR3 loop spans 16 amino acids. Trimming stripped 2 bases from V and 6 bases from J, with 17 bases between. CDR3 sequence (DNA): TGTGCCAGCAGTGAATTGGGGCGACAGGGAGGCAATGAGCAGTTCTTC. It specifies CASSELGRQGGNEQFF.

The chain couples TRBV28 to TRBJ2-2, with 12 bases that match TRBD2. CDR1 and CDR2 (germline): MDHEN, SYDVKM. The J segment lost 7 bases and the V segment lost 8 bases, leaving 8 bases of the junction unmatched. The CDR3 totals 15 residues. CDR3 in amino acids: CASAPSGRVRGELFF. For the CDR3, the DNA is TGTGCCAGCGCCCCTAGCGGGAGGGTTCGCGGGGAGCTGTTTTTT.

The chain has TRBV7-9 and TRBJ2-1, with 7 bases matching TRBD2. Germline V gene sequence: CDR1 SEHNR, CDR2 FQNEAQ (reference sequence). CDR3 length: 15 amino acids. J gave up 10 bases and V 4 bases, and 13 bases lay outside the gene matches. CDR3 nucleotides: TGTGCCAGCAGCTCAAACGTTCCGGGACTAAAAGAGCAGTTCTTC. Translation gives CASSSNVPGLKEQFF.

The rearrangement joins TRBV29-1 to TRBJ1-3; TRBD1 is a possible D gene (5 bases). The germline V gene has CDR1 SQVTM and CDR2 ANQGSEA. V was clipped by 7 bases and J by 4 bases, with 14 bases between them. The CDR3 contains 13 residues. In DNA, the CDR3 is TGCAGCGCGCGGGACGGCCTAGGAAACACCATATATTTT. Amino acids: CSARDGLGNTIYF.

The chain has TRBV6-5 and TRBJ1-2; D is unresolved. Germline CDR1 and CDR2: MNHEY and SVGAGI. The V and J ends lost 6 bases and 5 bases respectively, with 7 bases between them. The CDR3 consists of 11 residues. In DNA, the CDR3 is TGTGCCAGCAGCCCCGGGTATGGCTACACCTTC. Translated: CASSPGYGYTF.

The chain links TRBV7-3 to TRBJ2-5, with TRBD2 as a possible D gene (6 bases). The CDR3 covers 14 residues. V lost 2 bases to trimming and J lost 4 bases, with 11 bases between them. Germline CDR1 and CDR2: SGHTA and FQGTGA. The CDR3 DNA reads TGTGCCAGCAGCTTAGGGGGGAGGCTAGAGACCCAGTACTTC. Protein product: CASSLGGRLETQYF.

This clone was counted a few times. The chain links TRBV7-9 to TRBJ2-2; possible D gene TRBD1, 6 bases. This CDR3 has 12 residues. Germline V gene data show CDR1 as SEHNR and CDR2 as FQNEAQ (reference sequence). Written as DNA, the CDR3 is TGTGCACAGGGAGCCAACACCGGGGAGCTGTTTTTT. It specifies CAQGANTGELFF. The full variable domain, with the rest looked up from reference TRBV7-9 and TRBJ2-2, is DTGVSQNPRHKITKRGQNVTFRCDPISEHNRLYWYRQTLGQGPEFLTYFQNEAQLEKSRLLSDRFSAERPKGSFSTLEIQRTEQGDSAMYLCAQGANTGELFFGEGSRLTVL.

As regards this clone: The identical CDR3 is also encoded by other nucleotide sequences in the sample. This rearrangement joins TRBV9 to TRBJ1-1, with a tentative D call TRBD1 (6 bases). V dropped 2 bases and J dropped 2 bases, with 7 bases sitting between them. The CDR3 covers 13 residues. Germline assignment: CDR1 SGDLS and CDR2 YYNGEE. As DNA, the CDR3 is TGTGCCAGCAGCGTGACAGGTAACACTGAAGCTTTCTTT. It yields the protein CASSVTGNTEAFF. The complete variable domain, with remaining parts taken from reference TRBV9 and TRBJ1-1, reads DSGVTQTPKHLITATGQRVTLRCSPRSGDLSVYWYQQSLDQGLQFLIQYYNGEERAKGNILERFSAQQFPDLHSELNLSSLELGDSALYFCASSVTGNTEAFFGQGTRLTVV.

This sequence joins TRBV12-2 and TRBJ2-7; whether TRBD1, the table's D call, matches the DNA was not checked. TRBV12-2 constitutes a pseudogene. The CDR3 length is 16 residues. The CDR3 bases are TGTGCAAGTCGCTCTGACAGCTACCCGACGAACTACGAGCAGTACTTC. Encoded protein: CASRSDSYPTNYEQYF.

The rearrangement uses TRBV7-3 and TRBJ2-3; no firm D call. Germline loops: CDR1 SGHTA, CDR2 FQGTGA. The CDR3 totals 14 residues. Trimming shortened V by 5 bases and J by 2 bases, and 11 bases separated the two germline ends. CDR3 sequence (DNA): TGTGCCAGCAGCCCAACTACCTACACAGATACGCAGTATTTT. It codes for CASSPTTYTDTQYF.

A word on this clone: Other DNA sequences in this sample translate to the same CDR3. This chain links TRBV6-5 with TRBJ1-5; 10 bases map to TRBD1. The CDR3 has 15 amino acids. Germline V gene lookup returns CDR1 MNHEY and CDR2 SVGAGI. The J segment lost 6 bases and the V segment lost 6 bases, leaving 8 bases of the junction unmatched. The CDR3, as DNA: TGTGCCAGCAGACCTGACAGGGGGCGCGGTCAGCCCCAGCATTTT. It is translated as CASRPDRGRGQPQHF.

The rearrangement joins TRBV4-3 to TRBJ2-1; D is possibly TRBD1 (5 bases). The CDR3 totals 16 residues. The V gene's germline CDR1 is LGHNA and CDR2 YSLEER. Trimming cost V 2 bases and J 6 bases, with 17 bases left between them. The CDR3 nucleotides read TGCGCCAGCAGCCAACAGGCTAGGGGCTCAATCAATGAGCAGTTCTTC. Encoded protein: CASSQQARGSINEQFF.

The rearrangement links TRBV4-1 to TRBJ2-5, with unresolved D. V shed 3 bases and J shed 1 base, with 18 bases lying between them. This CDR3 contains 17 residues. CDR1 is MGHRA, CDR2 YSYEKL, per germline. CDR3 sequence (DNA): TGCGCCAGCAGCCATCATTCCCTCCGAAAGCTCCAAGAGACCCAGTACTTC. It encodes CASSHHSLRKLQETQYF.